These T cell receptor beta chains were read from a single sample in a study of T-cell memory formation after mild COVID-19. TCRdb independently ran MiXCR on the 5' RACE reads; one entry per CDR3 protein. The sample yields 200,000 to 300,000 distinct CDR3 sequences, roughly 15% seen once. Sequencing was carried out using PBMCs or a T cell subset sorted from them (not recorded which). These TCRs come from an adult woman who had mild COVID-19 (a few samples of this study predate the infection). Cell type and time point are not known. The CDR3 runs from the conserved cysteine through the conserved F or W. Each record gives: J gene, D gene, clone size, V gene, CDR3 protein, CDR3 DNA. D genes are given only for firm matches. Clone sizes are given selectively: once, few, many, or a class where the clone is expanded.

TRBJ2-7 NA NA TRBV5-5 CASSLGLSGGYEQYF TGTGCCAGCAGCTTGGGCCTCTCTGGGGGCTACGAGCAGTACTTC
TRBJ2-1 NA NA TRBV4-2 CASSLREGRGNEQFF TGTGCCAGCAGCCTGCGCGAGGGGCGCGGGAATGAGCAGTTCTTC
TRBJ1-2 NA few TRBV27 CASRGGAASGGYTF TGTGCCAGCAGGGGGGGTGCGGCCTCGGGTGGCTACACCTTC
TRBJ2-1 TRBD2 NA TRBV6-2/TRBV6-3 CASRSGDNEQFF TGTGCCAGTCGTAGCGGGGACAATGAGCAGTTCTTC
TRBJ2-1 NA NA TRBV6-2/TRBV6-3 CASRPTARSYNEQFF TGTGCCAGCAGGCCCACAGCCCGCTCCTACAATGAGCAGTTCTTC
TRBJ2-3 TRBD1 NA TRBV24-1 CATSDLRRGQTDTQYF TGTGCCACCAGTGATTTACGCAGGGGGCAGACAGATACGCAGTATTTT
TRBJ2-5 NA NA TRBV20-1 CSARPRPGETQYF TGCAGTGCTAGGCCAAGGCCGGGGGAGACCCAGTACTTC
TRBJ2-1 NA NA TRBV7-3 CASSLLVVGEKLAGEQSF TGTGCCAGCAGCTTATTAGTCGTGGGGGAAAAGCTCGCAGGTGAGCAGTCCTTC
TRBJ1-5 NA NA TRBV27 CASSRKDSNQPQHF TGTGCCAGCAGCCGCAAGGATAGCAATCAGCCCCAGCATTTT
TRBJ2-1 TRBD2 many TRBV18 CASSRNVGLAGSSSYNEQFF TGTGCCAGCTCACGGAACGTGGGACTAGCGGGGTCGAGCTCCTACAATGAGCAGTTCTTC
TRBJ2-7 NA many TRBV12-3/TRBV12-4 CASSSVPYEQYF TGTGCCAGCAGTTCAGTACCCTACGAGCAGTACTTC
TRBJ1-2 NA NA TRBV5-4 CASRVLFGYGYTF TGTGCCAGCAGAGTACTTTTCGGGTATGGCTACACCTTC
TRBJ2-1 NA few TRBV20-1 CSARVRHNYNEQFF TGCAGTGCTAGGGTTAGACACAACTACAATGAGCAGTTCTTC
TRBJ1-3 NA NA TRBV10-3 CAISESGMGNTIYF TGTGCCATCAGTGAATCAGGGATGGGAAACACCATATATTTT
TRBJ1-2 TRBD1 NA TRBV29-1 CSVAPGGYGYTF TGCAGCGTTGCCCCAGGGGGCTATGGCTACACCTTC
TRBJ2-1 TRBD2 many TRBV7-9 CASSLPGLAENEQFF TGTGCCAGCAGCTTGCCGGGACTAGCCGAAAATGAGCAGTTCTTC
TRBJ1-6 TRBD1 NA TRBV6-5 CASSYSGQANSPLHF TGTGCCAGCAGTTACTCGGGACAGGCAAATTCACCCCTCCACTTT
TRBJ2-5 NA NA TRBV5-4 CASSLENRLMETQYF TGTGCCAGCAGCTTGGAGAACAGGCTGATGGAGACCCAGTACTTC
TRBJ1-1 NA few TRBV6-6 CASSLQGSTKSAFF TGTGCCAGCAGTCTACAGGGTTCCACGAAGTCGGCTTTCTTT
TRBJ2-1 TRBD2 few TRBV6-5 CASSRLSGPTWEQFF TGTGCCAGCAGTCGTCTTAGCGGGCCCACTTGGGAGCAGTTCTTC
TRBJ2-1 TRBD2 many TRBV12-3/TRBV12-4 CASSSGTSGFYNEQFF TGTGCCAGCAGCTCCGGGACTAGCGGGTTTTACAATGAGCAGTTCTTC
TRBJ2-7 TRBD1 NA TRBV6-5 CASSYRDSSYEQHF TGTGCCAGCAGTTACAGGGACAGCTCCTACGAGCAGCACTTC
TRBJ1-2 NA few TRBV2 CANAIRRDGYTF TGTGCCAACGCAATCCGCAGGGATGGCTACACCTTC
TRBJ2-3 TRBD2 NA TRBV4-3 CASSQDPLAGSTDTQYF TGCGCCAGCAGCCAAGACCCGCTAGCGGGGAGCACAGATACGCAGTATTTT
TRBJ2-7 NA NA TRBV24-1 CATSVGGVGGEQYF TGTGCCACCAGCGTCGGGGGCGTAGGCGGCGAGCAGTACTTC
TRBJ2-2 TRBD1 few TRBV27 CASSRQGSGELFF TGTGCCAGCAGTCGACAGGGCTCCGGGGAGCTGTTTTTT